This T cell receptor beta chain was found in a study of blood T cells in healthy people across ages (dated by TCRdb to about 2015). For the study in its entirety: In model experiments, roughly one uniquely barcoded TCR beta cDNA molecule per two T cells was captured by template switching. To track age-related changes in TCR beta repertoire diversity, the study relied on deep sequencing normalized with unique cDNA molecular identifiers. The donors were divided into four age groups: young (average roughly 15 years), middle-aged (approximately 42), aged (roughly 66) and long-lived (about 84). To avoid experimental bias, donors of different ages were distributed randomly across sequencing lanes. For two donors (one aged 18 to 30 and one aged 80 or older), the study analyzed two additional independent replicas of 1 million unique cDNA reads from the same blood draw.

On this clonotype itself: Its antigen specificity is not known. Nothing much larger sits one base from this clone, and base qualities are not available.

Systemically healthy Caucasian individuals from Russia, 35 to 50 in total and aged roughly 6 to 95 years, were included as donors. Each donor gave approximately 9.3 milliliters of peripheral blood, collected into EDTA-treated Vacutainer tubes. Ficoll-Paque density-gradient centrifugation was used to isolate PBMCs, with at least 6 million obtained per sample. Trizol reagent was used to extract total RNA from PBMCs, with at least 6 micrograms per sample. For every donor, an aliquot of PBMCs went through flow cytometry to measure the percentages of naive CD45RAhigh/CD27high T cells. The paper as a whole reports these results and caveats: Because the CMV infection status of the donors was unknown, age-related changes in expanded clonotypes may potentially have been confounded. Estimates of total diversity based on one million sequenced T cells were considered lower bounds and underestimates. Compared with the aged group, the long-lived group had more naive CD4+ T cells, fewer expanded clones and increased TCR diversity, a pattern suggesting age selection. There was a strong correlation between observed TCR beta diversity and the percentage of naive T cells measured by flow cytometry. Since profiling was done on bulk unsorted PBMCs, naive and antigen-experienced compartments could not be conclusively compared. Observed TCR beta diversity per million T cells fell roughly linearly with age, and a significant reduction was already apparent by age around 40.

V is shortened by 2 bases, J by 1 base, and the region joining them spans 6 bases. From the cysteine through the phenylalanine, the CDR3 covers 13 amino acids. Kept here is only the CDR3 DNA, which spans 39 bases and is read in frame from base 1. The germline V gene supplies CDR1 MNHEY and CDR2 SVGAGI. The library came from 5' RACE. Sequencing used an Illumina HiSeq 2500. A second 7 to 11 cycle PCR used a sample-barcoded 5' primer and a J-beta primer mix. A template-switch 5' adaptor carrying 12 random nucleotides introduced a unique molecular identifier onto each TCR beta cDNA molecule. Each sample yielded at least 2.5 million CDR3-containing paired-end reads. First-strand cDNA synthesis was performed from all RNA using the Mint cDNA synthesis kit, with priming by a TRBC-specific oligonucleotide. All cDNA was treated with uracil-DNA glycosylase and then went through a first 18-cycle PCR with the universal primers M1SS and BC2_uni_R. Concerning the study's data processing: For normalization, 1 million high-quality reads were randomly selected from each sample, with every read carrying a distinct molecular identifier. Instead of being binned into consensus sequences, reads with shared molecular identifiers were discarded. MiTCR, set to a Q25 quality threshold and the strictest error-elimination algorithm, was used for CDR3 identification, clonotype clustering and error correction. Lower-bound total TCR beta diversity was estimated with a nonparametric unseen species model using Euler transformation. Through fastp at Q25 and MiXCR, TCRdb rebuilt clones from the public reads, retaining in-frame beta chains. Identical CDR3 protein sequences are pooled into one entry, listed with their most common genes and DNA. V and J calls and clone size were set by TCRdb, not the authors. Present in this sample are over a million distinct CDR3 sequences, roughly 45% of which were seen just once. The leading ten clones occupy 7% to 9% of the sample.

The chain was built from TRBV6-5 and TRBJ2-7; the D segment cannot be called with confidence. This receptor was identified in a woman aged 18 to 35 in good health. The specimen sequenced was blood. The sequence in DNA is TGTGCCAGCAGTTACGCCGTATCCTACGAGCAGTACTTC. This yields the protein CASSYAVSYEQYF.